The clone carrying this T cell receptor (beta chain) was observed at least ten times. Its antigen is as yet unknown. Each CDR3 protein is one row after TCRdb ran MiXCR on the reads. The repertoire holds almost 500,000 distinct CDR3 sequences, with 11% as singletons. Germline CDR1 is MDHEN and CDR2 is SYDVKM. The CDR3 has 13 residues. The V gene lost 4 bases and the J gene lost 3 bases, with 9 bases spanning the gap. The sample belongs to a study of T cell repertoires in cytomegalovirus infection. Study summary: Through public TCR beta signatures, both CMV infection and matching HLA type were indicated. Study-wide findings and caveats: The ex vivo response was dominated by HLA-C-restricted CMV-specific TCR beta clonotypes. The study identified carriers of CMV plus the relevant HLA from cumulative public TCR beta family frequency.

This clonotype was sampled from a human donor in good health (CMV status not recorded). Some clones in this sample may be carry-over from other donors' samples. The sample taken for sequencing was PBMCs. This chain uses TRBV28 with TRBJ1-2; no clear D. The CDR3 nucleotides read TGTGCCAGCAGTTCCATCGGGGACTATGGCTACACCTTC. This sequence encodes CASSSIGDYGYTF.